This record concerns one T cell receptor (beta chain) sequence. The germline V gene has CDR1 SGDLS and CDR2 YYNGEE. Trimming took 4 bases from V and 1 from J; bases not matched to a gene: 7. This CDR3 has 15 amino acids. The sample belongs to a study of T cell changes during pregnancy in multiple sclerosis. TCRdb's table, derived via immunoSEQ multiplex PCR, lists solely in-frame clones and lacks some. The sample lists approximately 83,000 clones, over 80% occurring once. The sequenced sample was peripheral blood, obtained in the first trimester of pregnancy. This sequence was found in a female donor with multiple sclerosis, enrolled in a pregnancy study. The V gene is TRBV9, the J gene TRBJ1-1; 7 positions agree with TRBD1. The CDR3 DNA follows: TGTGCCAGCAGCCCCAAAGACAGGGCGAACACTGAAGCTTTCTTT. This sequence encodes CASSPKDRANTEAFF.